These T cell receptor beta chains were read from a single sample in a study of CD8 T cells in ankylosing spondylitis. TCRdb used MiXCR to reprocess the 5' RACE reads, holding one entry per CDR3 protein. The sample contains around 770,000 distinct CDR3 sequences, about an eighth of which appear only once. What was sequenced was blood, either unsorted or a sorted T cell fraction (not recorded which). These receptors originate from a male donor with ankylosing spondylitis. Each CDR3 is given with its conserved first and last residue. A D gene is named only where the DNA matches it firmly.

TRBV4-2	TRBJ2-5	-	CASSQAGAETQYF
TRBV10-3	TRBJ1-5	-	CATQRGDQPQHF
TRBV5-6	TRBJ1-3	-	CASSLLSSALNTIYF
TRBV10-3	TRBJ2-3	TRBD2	CAISPGTSGSGTDTQYF
TRBV20-1	TRBJ2-5	-	CSVDGKETQYF
TRBV10-1	TRBJ2-2	-	CASSTDRSGELFF
TRBV24-1	TRBJ1-2	-	CATSDPGHLDYGYTF
TRBV12-3/TRBV12-4	TRBJ2-7	TRBD2	CASSYGLAANEQYF
TRBV7-2	TRBJ1-2	-	CASSLSSGPYGYTF
TRBV20-1	TRBJ2-3	-	CSASNVRGVADTQYF
TRBV7-9	TRBJ2-3	-	CASSIRQWGDTQYF
TRBV12-3/TRBV12-4	TRBJ1-3	-	CASRRAFSGNTIYF
TRBV20-1	TRBJ1-4	-	CSARGQSHEKLFF
TRBV29-1	TRBJ2-1	TRBD2	CSVSFYLTGLAGGPSYNKQFF
TRBV5-5	TRBJ2-1	-	CASNLRVSSYNEQFF
TRBV20-1	TRBJ1-1	-	CSAQGDITEAFF
TRBV20-1	TRBJ2-7	-	CSAPLGSKYEQYF
TRBV29-1	TRBJ2-5	-	CSVCAGAPETQYF
TRBV27	TRBJ1-5	TRBD1	CASSLRGQGFGNQPQHF
TRBV24-1	TRBJ1-5	TRBD1	CATRGCQGDRDQPQHF
TRBV20-1	TRBJ2-1	-	CSARDRGHSYNEQFF
TRBV29-1	TRBJ2-5	TRBD1	CSVTGQGRETQYF
TRBV20-1	TRBJ2-7	-	CSARIRLRSYEQYF
TRBV20-1	TRBJ2-1	-	CSARSGAGLRYNEQFF
TRBV12-3/TRBV12-4	TRBJ1-1	-	CASSLIPGGYTEAFF
TRBV4-3	TRBJ2-1	-	CATGGREEEFF
TRBV12-3/TRBV12-4	TRBJ2-3	-	CASSLLGGQGALDTQYF
TRBV20-1	TRBJ1-1	-	CSAREDLMTEAFF
TRBV24-1	TRBJ2-7	TRBD1	CATSDPGQGGYEQYF
TRBV5-1	TRBJ2-7	-	CASSLARAGGLYEQYF
TRBV20-1	TRBJ1-6	-	CSAFQGVGSPLHF
TRBV7-3	TRBJ2-1	TRBD1	CASSLLPGQSNEQFF
TRBV20-1	TRBJ2-7	-	CSARGGPYTYEQYF
TRBV29-1	TRBJ1-5	TRBD1	CSVITGGLDQPQHF
TRBV6-1	TRBJ2-3	-	CASKVTPKDTQYF
TRBV7-2	TRBJ2-2	-	CASSFRANTGELFF
TRBV3-1	TRBJ1-1	-	CASSLLTGEAFF
TRBV5-1	TRBJ1-1	-	CASSSGTAGNTEAFF
TRBV5-6	TRBJ2-2	-	CASNRVTGELFF
TRBV6-5	TRBJ2-5	TRBD1	CASSYGGDRTETQYF
TRBV16	TRBJ2-7	-	CASSQSTPYEQYF
TRBV6-1	TRBJ2-1	TRBD2	CASALAGGVDEQFF
TRBV24-1	TRBJ2-3	-	CATSDSGTTKFF
TRBV20-1	TRBJ2-7	TRBD1	CSAVGQGTFYEQYF
TRBV6-2/TRBV6-3	TRBJ1-5	-	CASRSNQPQHF
TRBV20-1	TRBJ1-1	-	CSAKSGAGDTEAFF
TRBV24-1	TRBJ1-2	-	CATSDSHRDGYTF
TRBV6-6	TRBJ1-4	-	CASSRGANEKLFF
TRBV20-1	TRBJ1-6	-	CSARMDNNSPLHF
TRBV10-3	TRBJ2-3	TRBD2	CAISELLAGGSDTQYF
TRBV20-1	TRBJ2-5	-	CSARDRIWSGPGTQYF
TRBV6-5	TRBJ2-7	-	CASSYSGTGYEQYF
TRBV29-1	TRBJ2-1	-	CSAENYNEQFF
TRBV5-1	TRBJ2-1	TRBD2	CASSLGAGPYNEQFF
TRBV5-8	TRBJ2-7	-	CASSFKLQGPHEQYF
TRBV12-3/TRBV12-4	TRBJ2-7	-	CASSIQGLGQYF
TRBV24-1	TRBJ2-7	-	CALAQTEFYEQYF
TRBV20-1	TRBJ1-1	-	CSALVTVNTEAFF
TRBV27	TRBJ1-1	-	CASSFHTGPAFF